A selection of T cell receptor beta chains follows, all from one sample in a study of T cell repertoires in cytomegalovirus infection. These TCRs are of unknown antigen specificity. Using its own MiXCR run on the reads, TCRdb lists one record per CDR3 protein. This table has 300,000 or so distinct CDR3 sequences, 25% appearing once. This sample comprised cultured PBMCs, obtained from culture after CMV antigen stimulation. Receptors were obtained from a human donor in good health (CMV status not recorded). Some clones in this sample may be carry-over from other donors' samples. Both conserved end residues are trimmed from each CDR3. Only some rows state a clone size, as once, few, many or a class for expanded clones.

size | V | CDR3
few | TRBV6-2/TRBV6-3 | ASSYSGQGARQPQH
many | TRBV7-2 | ASSLDPAGYEQF
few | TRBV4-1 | ASSPPRAGNEQF
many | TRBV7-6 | ASSPSQGSSYNEQF
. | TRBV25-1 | ASSARTNEKLF
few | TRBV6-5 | ASRKDYTDTQY
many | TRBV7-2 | ASSLTRAAEAF
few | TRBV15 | ATSRDQRGRYPGETQY
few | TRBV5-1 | ASSFAVGDNEQF
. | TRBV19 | ARRPGQGGNQPQH
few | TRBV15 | ATSRDRSPQPQH
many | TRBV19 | ATRRTAANTEAF
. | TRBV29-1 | SVGPTSGGYTGELF
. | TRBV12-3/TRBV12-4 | ASSLGLHTDTQY
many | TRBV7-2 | ASSRRTGRRTDTQY
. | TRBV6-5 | ASRPLGGSTDTQY
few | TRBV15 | ATSTSGIYGAQH
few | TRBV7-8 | ASSLRGSDTQY
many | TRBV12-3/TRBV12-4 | ASSNSVDYGYT
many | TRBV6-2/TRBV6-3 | ASSSGLAGYEQY
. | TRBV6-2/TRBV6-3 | ASSYVTSAAGSVHEQF
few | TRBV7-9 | ASSPSERDTQY
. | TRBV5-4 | ASSLSKGAGYT
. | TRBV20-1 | SASYRHTEAF
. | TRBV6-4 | ASSVSGGGDEQF
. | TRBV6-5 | ASSYGEGLGTIY
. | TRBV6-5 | ASSASTSGAQETQY
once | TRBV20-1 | SATPLVYQETQY
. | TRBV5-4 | ASSFRTLSTGELF